These T cell receptor beta chains were read from a single sample in a study of Ad26.COV2.S vaccination and SARS-CoV-2 variants. Libraries were prepared by immunoSEQ multiplex PCR; TCRdb keeps only in-frame clonotypes and omits some of them. The repertoire holds 400,000 to 450,000 clones, with around 90% as singletons. The starting material was peripheral blood, obtained in a trial of Ad26.COV2.S vaccine versus placebo. The receptors originated from a person between 18 and 65 years old who received the Ad26.COV2.S COVID-19 vaccine or a placebo. Each CDR3 is given with its conserved first and last residue. Fields, in order: D gene, V gene, clone size, CDR3 length, J gene, CDR3 protein, CDR3 DNA. The D gene is left open where the match is weak. Clone size is given for some rows only: seen once, a few or many times, or a class if the clone is expanded.

>NA|TRBV25-1|NA|17|TRBJ1-2
CASSEYELGTLNYGYTF
TGTGCCAGCAGTGAATACGAGCTGGGGACTCTAAACTATGGCTACACCTTC
>NA|TRBV27|NA|15|TRBJ2-1
CASSLSGRPYNEQFF
TGTGCCAGCAGTTTATCGGGGAGGCCCTACAATGAGCAGTTCTTC
>NA|TRBV6-2/TRBV6-3|NA|12|TRBJ1-1
CASSKPPTEAFF
TGTGCCAGCAGCAAGCCCCCGACTGAAGCTTTCTTT
>NA|TRBV6-5|NA|13|TRBJ1-2
CASRAPGSIGYTF
TGTGCCAGCAGAGCCCCAGGGTCGATTGGCTACACCTTC
>NA|TRBV20-1|NA|13|TRBJ2-4
CSASVFDKNIQYF
TGCAGTGCTAGTGTTTTCGACAAAAACATTCAGTACTTC
>TRBD2|TRBV27|NA|16|TRBJ2-7
CASSLYGLAGAYEQYF
TGTGCCAGCAGTTTATACGGACTAGCGGGAGCCTACGAGCAGTACTTC
>TRBD1|TRBV9|NA|15|TRBJ1-3
CASSVGTGSGNTIYF
TGTGCCAGCAGCGTGGGGACAGGGTCTGGAAACACCATATATTTT
>NA|TRBV24-1|NA|12|TRBJ2-1
CATSDSYNEQFF
TGTGCCACCAGTGACAGTTACAATGAGCAGTTCTTC
>NA|TRBV3-1/TRBV3-2|NA|13|TRBJ1-2
CASSPTGQGMITF
TGTGCCAGCAGCCCTACCGGTCAGGGAATGATCACCTTC
>TRBD2|TRBV27|NA|24|TRBJ2-3
CASSLRGAEGSRVPDYSSTDTQYF
TGTGCCAGCAGTTTGCGGGGGGCTGAAGGATCCCGGGTCCCGGATTACTCTAGCACAGATACGCAGTATTTT
>NA|TRBV7-6|once|18|TRBJ2-7
CASSLVPGVELGSYEQYF
TGTGCCAGCAGCTTAGTACCAGGGGTCGAACTGGGGTCCTACGAGCAGTACTTC
>TRBD1|TRBV9|NA|15|TRBJ1-2
CASSVGTGPNYGYTF
TGTGCCAGCAGCGTAGGGACAGGGCCAAACTATGGCTACACCTTC
>NA|TRBV29-1|NA|13|TRBJ1-2
CSVEAGDDGGYTF
TGCAGCGTTGAAGCTGGAGACGACGGAGGCTACACCTTC
>NA|TRBV7-2|NA|13|TRBJ1-1
CASSFLITAEAFF
TGTGCCAGCAGCTTCTTGATTACAGCTGAAGCTTTCTTT
>NA|TRBV9|NA|16|TRBJ2-2
CASSVGGGSRFEELFF
TGTGCCAGCAGCGTAGGTGGCGGGTCCCGGTTTGAGGAGCTGTTTTTT
>TRBD2|TRBV28|NA|13|TRBJ2-1
CASTAGVYNEQFF
TGTGCCAGCACAGCGGGAGTCTACAATGAGCAGTTCTTC
>NA|TRBV19|NA|11|TRBJ1-3
CASIGGNTIYF
TGTGCCAGTATAGGTGGAAACACCATATATTTT
>TRBD1|TRBV28|NA|13|TRBJ1-5
CASSSTGNQPQHF
TGTGCCAGCAGTTCGACAGGGAATCAGCCCCAGCATTTT
>NA|TRBV5-1|few|13|TRBJ1-1
CASSPQSQAEAFF
TGCGCCAGCAGCCCCCAGTCTCAAGCTGAAGCTTTCTTT
>NA|TRBV28|NA|15|TRBJ2-2
CASSYRGPEAGELFF
TGTGCCAGCAGTTACCGGGGCCCTGAGGCCGGGGAGCTGTTTTTT
>TRBD2|TRBV19|NA|16|TRBJ2-3
CASSTASGPGGDTQYF
TGTGCCAGTAGTACCGCTAGCGGCCCCGGGGGAGATACGCAGTATTTT
>NA|TRBV12-5|NA|13|TRBJ2-7
CASGLGDGGEQYF
TGTGCTAGTGGTTTGGGGGACGGGGGCGAGCAGTACTTC
>NA|TRBV4-2|NA|14|TRBJ1-2
CASSQAGSGYGYTF
TGTGCCAGCAGCCAAGCTGGGTCAGGCTATGGCTACACCTTC
>NA|TRBV14|NA|15|TRBJ2-2
CASSQGAGATGELFF
TGTGCCAGCAGCCAAGGCGCAGGGGCCACCGGGGAGCTGTTTTTT
>NA|TRBV29-1|NA|13|TRBJ2-7
CSVEVAGGDEQYF
TGCAGCGTTGAGGTGGCAGGGGGGGACGAGCAGTACTTC
>NA|TRBV19|NA|14|TRBJ1-1
CASSLGVGNTEAFF
TGTGCCAGTAGCCTCGGGGTAGGGAACACTGAAGCTTTCTTT
>TRBD2|TRBV5-1|NA|15|TRBJ2-5
CASSLTGTTKETQYF
TGCGCCAGCAGCCTGACCGGGACTACGAAAGAGACCCAGTACTTC
>TRBD1|TRBV6-5|NA|16|TRBJ2-1
CASSYGTGASYNEQFF
TGTGCCAGCAGTTACGGGACAGGTGCATCCTACAATGAGCAGTTCTTC
>TRBD1|TRBV7-9|once|18|TRBJ2-3
CASSPQKTRDRGQDTQYF
TGTGCCAGCAGTCCTCAGAAAACGCGGGACAGGGGGCAAGATACGCAGTATTTT
>NA|TRBV6-2/TRBV6-3|NA|15|TRBJ1-4
CASSDRTSVGEKLFF
TGTGCCAGCAGTGACCGGACATCCGTCGGGGAAAAACTGTTTTTT
>TRBD1|TRBV5-8|NA|18|TRBJ2-7
CASSLRFTGQGASYEQYF
TGTGCCAGCAGCTTGAGATTTACGGGACAGGGAGCTTCCTACGAGCAGTACTTC
>NA|TRBV6-5|NA|15|TRBJ1-5
CASSYSIKGDQPQHF
TGTGCCAGCAGTTACTCGATTAAGGGAGACCAGCCCCAGCATTTT
>NA|TRBV11-3|NA|14|TRBJ2-3
CASSLDRGTDTQYF
TGTGCCAGCAGCTTAGATCGTGGGACAGATACGCAGTATTTT
>TRBD2|TRBV3-1/TRBV3-2|NA|16|TRBJ2-7
CASSLPTSGRIDEQYF
TGTGCCAGCAGCCTCCCGACTAGCGGGAGAATAGACGAGCAGTACTTC
>TRBD2|TRBV7-9|NA|17|TRBJ2-1
CASSFRVSGSSYNEQFF
TGTGCCAGCAGCTTCCGTGTAAGCGGGAGCTCCTACAATGAGCAGTTCTTC
>TRBD1|TRBV7-9|NA|16|TRBJ1-6
CASSSGTGVPDSPLHF
TGTGCCAGCAGCTCAGGGACAGGGGTCCCTGATTCACCCCTCCACTTT
>NA|TRBV10-3|NA|18|TRBJ2-3
CAISESGGAYSSTDTQYF
TGTGCCATCAGTGAGTCAGGCGGAGCGTACTCTAGCACAGATACGCAGTATTTT
>TRBD1|TRBV11-3|NA|20|TRBJ2-2
CASSSGQGGSELSNTGELFF
TGTGCCAGCAGCTCCGGACAGGGTGGTAGCGAACTGTCGAACACCGGGGAGCTGTTTTTT
>NA|TRBV6-2/TRBV6-3|NA|13|TRBJ2-7
CASSYGDSYEQYF
TGTGCCAGCAGTTACGGGGATTCCTACGAGCAGTACTTC
>TRBD2|TRBV7-2|NA|15|TRBJ2-2
CASSLLLAATGELFF
TGTGCCAGCAGCTTATTACTAGCGGCTACCGGGGAGCTGTTTTTT
>NA|TRBV19|NA|13|TRBJ1-1
CASKGRTNTEAFF
TGTGCCAGTAAGGGCCGAACGAACACTGAAGCTTTCTTT
>NA|TRBV18|NA|14|TRBJ1-3
CASTRGRSGNTIYF
TGTGCCAGCACCCGGGGACGCTCTGGAAACACCATATATTTT
>NA|TRBV19|NA|14|TRBJ2-7
CASSLMDVGYEQYF
TGTGCCAGTAGCTTAATGGACGTCGGATACGAGCAGTACTTC
>NA|TRBV4-3|NA|16|TRBJ1-1
CASSRRDGGFHTEAFF
TGCGCCAGCAGCCGGCGGGACGGGGGGTTTCACACTGAAGCTTTCTTT
>NA|TRBV5-4|NA|14|TRBJ2-3
CASSLEANTDTQYF
TGTGCCAGCAGCTTGGAAGCCAATACAGATACGCAGTATTTT
>NA|TRBV21-1|NA|14|TRBJ2-5
CASSKKEGKETQYF
TGTGCCAGCAGCAAAAAAGAGGGGAAAGAGACCCAGTACTTC
>TRBD1|TRBV7-6|NA|15|TRBJ2-7
CASTLRGQGIHEQYF
TGTGCCAGCACCCTCCGGGGACAGGGTATCCACGAGCAGTACTTC
>NA|TRBV28|NA|15|TRBJ1-6
CASSPPDGYYSPLHF
TGTGCCAGCAGCCCCCCAGACGGATATTATTCACCCCTCCACTTT
>NA|TRBV10-2|NA|14|TRBJ2-7
CASTPIEGPYEQYF
TGCGCCAGCACCCCGATTGAGGGGCCCTACGAGCAGTACTTC
>TRBD1|TRBV5-6|NA|14|TRBJ1-5
CASSLQGSNQPQHF
TGTGCCAGCAGCTTACAGGGGAGCAATCAGCCCCAGCATTTT
>TRBD2|TRBV11-3|once|15|TRBJ2-3
CASSLAGGPTDTQYF
TGTGCCAGCAGCTTAGCGGGAGGCCCCACAGATACGCAGTATTTT
>NA|TRBV5-1|NA|14|TRBJ2-3
CASSPGTSTDTQYF
TGCGCCAGCAGCCCCGGGACTAGCACAGATACGCAGTATTTT
>TRBD2|TRBV2|NA|17|TRBJ2-3
CASSGLVAGVTLDTQYF
TGTGCCAGCAGTGGCTTGGTAGCGGGGGTTACTTTGGATACGCAGTATTTT
>NA|TRBV7-6|NA|13|TRBJ2-7
CASSFGDTTQQYF
TGTGCCAGCAGCTTTGGGGACACCACGCAGCAGTACTTC